The clone carrying this TCR beta chain has a count of ten or more. Antigen specificity is unknown. The CDR3 length is 16 residues. Trimming stripped 7 bases from V and 0 bases from J, with 15 bases between. This sample is drawn from a study of response to subunit inactivated influenza vaccine. Notes on the study in general: The authors put forward the suggestion that each seasonal influenza vaccination may bring in only a limited number of new T cells.

One entry per CDR3 protein, called by TCRdb with MiXCR from the RT-PCR reads. The sample records 500,000 to 600,000 distinct CDR3 sequences, approximately 12% being singletons. The chain links TRBV12-3 or TRBV12-4 to TRBJ2-2, with a weak D call TRBD2 (5 bases). The origin of this receptor is a man aged 45-65 years who received an inactivated influenza vaccine. The source was PBMCs from blood, collected about 6 weeks after vaccination. In DNA, the CDR3 is TGTGCCAGCAATTCGAGGGAGAGAGCGAACACCGGGGAGCTGTTTTTT. It is translated as CASNSRERANTGELFF.